This T cell receptor beta chain was identified during a study of identical twins. This clonotype was counted only a few times. TCRdb re-derived calls from the 5' RACE reads in MiXCR, one entry per CDR3 protein. The sample includes 1.5 million or so distinct CDR3 sequences, roughly 35% of them seen just once. The V end lost 0 bases, the J end lost 8 bases, and 6 bases lay between the germline ends. The CDR3 contains 13 residues. Germline lookup yields CDR1 SGDLS and CDR2 YYNGEE. The chain combines TRBV9 with TRBJ1-6; D is undetermined. Sequences were obtained from cord blood. This receptor was identified in a newborn girl in good health. CDR3 in amino acids: CASSVGRDSPLHF. CDR3 nucleotides: TGTGCCAGCAGCGTAGGCAGAGATTCACCCCTCCACTTT.